This T cell receptor (beta chain) was recorded in a study of blood T cell repertoires in COVID-19. The germline V gene encodes CDR1 PRHDT and CDR2 FYEKMQ (reference sequence). The CDR3 spans 19 residues. After removal of 1 base from V and 1 base from J, the junction contained 6 bases not matched to a gene. In the original workflow: Amplified reference gene primers provided the basis for estimating nucleated cell counts. The data were produced by immunoSEQ multiplex PCR, yet TCRdb's version contains in-frame clones alone and is incomplete. Clone size and V and J calls were adopted from that table, with D and trimming inferred from the DNA. The repertoire consists of hundreds of thousands of clones, with around 80% occurring once and the leading ten covering around 7%.

Specimen: PBMCs or T cells enriched from blood (not recorded which). This sequence joins TRBV13 and TRBJ2-1, with 14 bases matching TRBD2. The sequence derives from a middle-aged woman with acute COVID-19. CDR3 sequence (DNA): TGTGCCAGCAGCTTAGAAGGGACTAGCGGGAGAATGTCCTACAATGAGCAGTTCTTC. Amino acid sequence: CASSLEGTSGRMSYNEQFF.